These T cell receptor beta chains were read from a single sample in a study of T cell repertoires in cytomegalovirus infection. TCRdb passed the reads through MiXCR, listing each CDR3 protein once. Of approximately 700,000 distinct CDR3 sequences in the sample, about 40% were seen once. The sequenced sample consisted of PBMCs. All receptors derive from a human donor in good health (CMV status not recorded). Some clones in this sample may be carry-over from other donors' samples. Each CDR3 is given with its conserved first and last residue. Fields, in order: clone size, V gene, D gene, CDR3 length, J gene, CDR3 protein, CDR3 DNA. The D gene is left open where the match is weak. Rows may omit the clone size; those that give it use once, few, many or a size class.

>-|TRBV7-2|-|12|TRBJ2-1
CASSPPVNEQFF
TGTGCCAGCAGCCCCCCCGTGAATGAGCAGTTCTTC
>few|TRBV2|TRBD2|17|TRBJ2-1
CASSMSGGPGTYNEQFF
TGTGCCAGCAGTATGTCGGGAGGGCCGGGGACCTACAATGAGCAGTTCTTC
>few|TRBV6-1|-|15|TRBJ1-1
CATSPHWGGGTEAFF
TGTGCCACGTCACCACACTGGGGGGGAGGCACTGAAGCTTTCTTT
>once|TRBV29-1|-|10|TRBJ1-1
CSVGGSEAFF
TGCAGCGTTGGGGGGAGTGAAGCTTTCTTT
>-|TRBV19|-|14|TRBJ1-2
CASSIRPLNYGYTF
TGTGCCAGTAGTATCCGGCCTTTAAACTATGGCTACACCTTC
>-|TRBV7-6|TRBD1|17|TRBJ2-6
CASRQRDRGAGANVLTF
TGTGCTAGCAGACAGCGGGACAGGGGGGCCGGGGCCAACGTCCTGACTTTC
>-|TRBV3-1|TRBD2|16|TRBJ2-1
CASSQEGRGAGHEQFF
TGTGCCAGCAGCCAAGAGGGGCGGGGGGCAGGGCATGAGCAGTTCTTC
>-|TRBV19|-|15|TRBJ2-1
CASSLGQLSYNEQFF
TGTGCCAGTAGTCTCGGACAGCTCTCCTACAATGAGCAGTTCTTC
>many|TRBV7-2|-|14|TRBJ2-1
CASSPMYSYNEQFF
TGTGCCAGCAGCCCCATGTACTCCTACAATGAGCAGTTCTTC
>-|TRBV7-9|TRBD2|16|TRBJ2-2
CASSLVTSGFTGELFF
TGTGCCAGCAGCTTAGTCACTAGCGGGTTCACCGGGGAGCTGTTTTTT
>-|TRBV20-1|-|14|TRBJ2-7
CSARGRIRSYEQYF
TGCAGTGCTAGAGGAAGGATAAGGTCTTACGAGCAGTACTTC
>few|TRBV11-2|-|17|TRBJ1-1
CASSFRQGRDMNTEAFF
TGTGCCAGCAGCTTCCGCCAGGGGCGGGATATGAACACTGAAGCTTTCTTT
>-|TRBV11-2|-|13|TRBJ1-1
CASSVERGAEAFF
TGTGCCAGCAGCGTAGAGAGAGGAGCTGAAGCTTTCTTT
>-|TRBV28|-|14|TRBJ2-3
CASKSVSSTDTQYF
TGTGCCAGCAAGTCGGTTTCTAGCACAGATACGCAGTATTTT
>-|TRBV10-3|-|13|TRBJ1-6
CAIKSGDHSPLHF
TGTGCCATCAAATCGGGGGACCATTCACCCCTCCACTTT
>-|TRBV6-5|-|16|TRBJ2-7
CASSYSTGERPYEQYF
TGTGCCAGCAGTTACTCGACGGGGGAAAGGCCCTACGAGCAGTACTTC
>few|TRBV20-1|TRBD2|16|TRBJ2-1
CSASSLRERKYNEQFF
TGCAGTGCTAGTTCCCTGCGGGAGCGGAAGTACAATGAGCAGTTCTTC
>-|TRBV9|-|14|TRBJ1-4
CASSVNARNEKLFF
TGTGCCAGCAGCGTAAATGCGCGGAATGAAAAACTGTTTTTT
>few|TRBV5-6|-|14|TRBJ2-7
CASSPGVSSYEQYF
TGTGCCAGCAGCCCGGGAGTGAGCTCCTACGAGCAGTACTTC
>-|TRBV4-1|-|12|TRBJ1-4
CASEATNEKLFF
TGCGCCAGCGAGGCAACTAATGAAAAACTGTTTTTT
>-|TRBV7-2|-|14|TRBJ2-7
CASSWGSGPYEQYF
TGTGCCAGCAGCTGGGGTAGCGGCCCCTACGAGCAGTACTTC
>-|TRBV7-2|TRBD1|16|TRBJ2-7
CASSSLGTGGIYEQYF
TGTGCCAGCAGCTCCCTCGGGACAGGGGGCATCTACGAGCAGTACTTC
>-|TRBV12-5|TRBD1|15|TRBJ2-3
CASAVGQGYTDTQYF
TGTGCTAGTGCGGTTGGACAGGGGTATACAGATACGCAGTATTTT
>once|TRBV7-9|-|16|TRBJ2-2
CARREVADTNTGELFF
TGTGCCAGGAGGGAGGTAGCTGATACCAACACCGGGGAGCTGTTTTTT
>few|TRBV28|-|14|TRBJ1-5
CASTLRGGVQPQHF
TGTGCCAGCACTCTACGGGGAGGGGTTCAGCCCCAGCATTTT
>-|TRBV28|TRBD1|15|TRBJ2-5
CASSAGTGGIETQYF
TGTGCCAGCAGTGCGGGGACAGGGGGCATAGAGACCCAGTACTTC
>-|TRBV19|-|15|TRBJ1-5
CASSIGLQMRQPQHF
TGTGCCAGTAGTATAGGTCTCCAGATGCGTCAGCCCCAGCATTTT
>-|TRBV12-3/TRBV12-4|-|16|TRBJ2-2
CASRDGRFANTGELFF
TGTGCCAGCAGAGACGGACGGTTCGCGAACACCGGGGAGCTGTTTTTT
>few|TRBV28|TRBD1|16|TRBJ2-7
CASSWGTGGTTDEQYF
TGTGCCAGCAGTTGGGGTACAGGGGGCACTACGGACGAGCAGTACTTC
>-|TRBV4-2|-|16|TRBJ2-5
CASSQEFYRTQETQYF
TGTGCCAGCAGCCAAGAATTTTATAGGACCCAAGAGACCCAGTACTTC
>many|TRBV7-2|-|14|TRBJ1-2
CASTLWEGRYGYTF
TGTGCCAGCACCTTGTGGGAGGGTCGATATGGCTACACCTTC
>-|TRBV7-2|-|14|TRBJ1-2
CASCLSRQSYGYTF
TGTGCCAGTTGCTTATCGAGACAGTCATATGGCTACACCTTC
>-|TRBV2|TRBD1|13|TRBJ2-7
CASSGQGIYEQYF
TGTGCCAGCAGCGGACAGGGTATTTACGAGCAGTACTTC
>many|TRBV9|TRBD2|17|TRBJ2-1
CASSARLAGVVRNEQFF
TGTGCCAGCAGCGCGCGACTAGCGGGAGTGGTCCGCAATGAGCAGTTCTTC
>once|TRBV7-8|-|12|TRBJ2-1
CASGKSYNEQFF
TGTGCCAGCGGTAAGTCCTACAATGAGCAGTTCTTC
>few|TRBV7-9|-|15|TRBJ1-2
CASSLAQAANYGYTF
TGTGCCAGCAGCTTAGCTCAGGCCGCTAACTATGGCTACACCTTC
>few|TRBV12-3/TRBV12-4|-|15|TRBJ1-4
CASSLLRPAGEKLFF
TGTGCCAGCAGCCTACTCAGGCCTGCAGGAGAAAAACTGTTTTTT
>many|TRBV28|TRBD1|15|TRBJ1-5
CASRRTGERNQPQHF
TGTGCCAGCAGGAGGACAGGCGAGCGCAATCAGCCCCAGCATTTT
>-|TRBV10-3|TRBD1|14|TRBJ2-5
CAIRTGGRQETQYF
TGTGCCATCAGGACAGGGGGGCGGCAAGAGACCCAGTACTTC
>few|TRBV20-1|TRBD1|17|TRBJ2-5
CSADEPWGGQGQETQYF
TGCAGTGCCGATGAACCGTGGGGGGGACAGGGACAAGAGACCCAGTACTTC
>-|TRBV5-6|TRBD1|17|TRBJ1-5
CASSQGTGRFEGQPQHF
TGTGCCAGCAGCCAGGGGACAGGGCGGTTTGAGGGTCAGCCCCAGCATTTT
>many|TRBV7-9|-|13|TRBJ1-1
CASSSSGGPEAFF
TGTGCCAGCAGCTCTAGCGGGGGCCCTGAAGCTTTCTTT
>-|TRBV3-1|-|16|TRBJ1-2
CASSQDEEGSYYGYTF
TGTGCCAGCAGCCAAGATGAGGAGGGGAGTTACTATGGCTACACCTTC
>few|TRBV27|TRBD2|12|TRBJ2-1
CAAGTSGGEQFF
TGTGCCGCCGGGACTAGCGGCGGTGAGCAGTTCTTC
>few|TRBV28|-|13|TRBJ2-3
CASIATPTDTQYF
TGTGCCAGCATCGCCACGCCTACAGATACGCAGTATTTT
>-|TRBV7-3|TRBD2|16|TRBJ2-3
CASSLDAGGPEDTQYF
TGTGCCAGCAGCTTAGACGCGGGGGGGCCGGAAGATACGCAGTATTTT
>-|TRBV11-2|-|17|TRBJ1-2
CASSPRHGRTPDYGYTF
TGTGCCAGCAGCCCAAGGCATGGCCGGACCCCCGACTATGGCTACACCTTC
>-|TRBV2|-|14|TRBJ1-1
CASRGPNANTEAFF
TGTGCCAGCAGGGGGCCGAACGCGAACACTGAAGCTTTCTTT
>few|TRBV28|TRBD1|15|TRBJ1-2
CASSRPGGPGYGYTF
TGTGCCAGCAGCCGTCCAGGGGGCCCTGGCTATGGCTACACCTTC
>few|TRBV4-1|-|16|TRBJ2-1
CASSQDKGGGYNEQFF
TGCGCCAGCAGCCAAGATAAGGGCGGAGGCTACAATGAGCAGTTCTTC
>-|TRBV10-3|-|14|TRBJ1-5
CAISELQSNQPQHF
TGTGCCATCAGTGAGCTACAGAGCAATCAGCCCCAGCATTTT
>-|TRBV7-4|-|17|TRBJ2-1
CASSLELALSSYNEQFF
TGTGCCAGCAGCTTAGAACTAGCACTAAGCTCCTACAATGAGCAGTTCTTC
>-|TRBV12-3/TRBV12-4|-|14|TRBJ2-5
CASSTSQVQETQYF
TGTGCCAGCAGTACATCCCAGGTCCAAGAGACCCAGTACTTC
>few|TRBV6-6|-|15|TRBJ2-7
CASSYSEGVTYEQYF
TGTGCCAGCAGTTACTCGGAGGGAGTTACCTACGAGCAGTACTTC
>few|TRBV28|-|12|TRBJ2-7
CASSQGPYEQYF
TGTGCCAGCAGCCAGGGGCCCTACGAGCAGTACTTC
>few|TRBV12-3/TRBV12-4|-|17|TRBJ2-1
CASLSGGGLPSYNEQFF
TGTGCCAGCTTATCCGGGGGAGGTCTACCTTCCTACAATGAGCAGTTCTTC
>few|TRBV7-8|-|17|TRBJ1-3
CASSLAQGALSGNTIYF
TGTGCCAGCAGCTTAGCTCAGGGAGCCCTCTCTGGAAACACCATATATTTT
>few|TRBV6-1|TRBD1|16|TRBJ2-2
CASSLNRGQHTGELFF
TGTGCCAGCAGTCTGAACAGGGGGCAGCACACCGGGGAGCTGTTTTTT
>few|TRBV7-2|TRBD1|16|TRBJ2-2
CASSLKTARGPGELFF
TGTGCCAGCAGCTTAAAGACCGCTAGGGGGCCCGGGGAGCTGTTTTTT